This is a list of T cell receptor beta chains from one sample in a study of blood T cell repertoires in COVID-19. TCRdb's copy holds only in-frame clones and misses some; the assay was immunoSEQ multiplex PCR. The sample has fewer than 200,000 clones; about 72% are singletons. The sequenced material came from PBMCs or T cells enriched from blood (not recorded which). The receptors derive from a woman aged 45 to 65 who had recovered from COVID-19. Each CDR3 is given with its conserved first and last residue. The D gene is left open where the match is weak. The size field is filled for only some rows; it gives once, few, many or a size class.

TRBJ1-1,NA,NA,TRBV6-5,CASRPRASGTEAFF,TGTGCCAGCAGACCCAGGGCTTCGGGCACTGAAGCTTTCTTT
TRBJ2-1,NA,few,TRBV7-8,CASSSQATTLSYNEQFF,TGTGCCAGCAGCTCACAGGCCACAACCCTCTCCTACAATGAGCAGTTCTTC
TRBJ1-5,TRBD1,NA,TRBV7-2,CASSTQGQGNQPQHF,TGTGCCAGCAGCACACAGGGACAGGGGAATCAGCCCCAGCATTTT
TRBJ2-2,TRBD2,once,TRBV25-1,CASSEPSGRGTGELFF,TGTGCCAGCAGTGAACCTAGCGGGAGGGGGACCGGGGAGCTGTTTTTT
TRBJ2-7,TRBD2,NA,TRBV3-1/TRBV3-2,CASSPTGTSGYEQYF,TGTGCCAGCAGCCCAACCGGGACTAGCGGCTACGAGCAGTACTTC
TRBJ1-6,TRBD1,NA,TRBV5-6,CASSLADRGPSSYNSPLHF,TGTGCCAGCAGCTTGGCGGACAGGGGTCCTAGCTCCTATAATTCACCCCTCCACTTT
TRBJ1-2,NA,NA,TRBV28,CASSLSGNHGYTF,TGTGCCAGCAGTTTGTCCGGGAATCATGGCTACACCTTC
TRBJ1-1,NA,NA,TRBV30,CAWSLQGNLVAFF,TGTGCCTGGAGCCTACAGGGTAACCTTGTAGCTTTCTTT
TRBJ1-1,TRBD1,NA,TRBV10-3,CAIGQGGYTEAFF,TGTGCCATCGGACAGGGAGGATACACTGAAGCTTTCTTT
TRBJ2-1,NA,NA,TRBV21-1,CASSKPTAGTPLLAGWNEQFF,TGTGCCAGCAGCAAACCGACCGCGGGGACACCGCTGCTAGCGGGCTGGAATGAGCAGTTCTTC
TRBJ2-3,TRBD1,NA,TRBV6-2/TRBV6-3,CASSDGQGWKDTQYF,TGTGCCAGCAGTGACGGACAGGGGTGGAAAGATACGCAGTATTTT
TRBJ2-2,TRBD2,NA,TRBV5-5,CASSPRLAGDSWTGELFF,TGTGCCAGCAGTCCGAGACTAGCGGGAGACTCGTGGACCGGGGAGCTGTTTTTT
TRBJ1-1,NA,NA,TRBV7-9,CASSQTGVWTFF,TGTGCCAGCAGCCAAACGGGGGTTTGGACTTTCTTT
TRBJ2-1,NA,once,TRBV5-4,CASSLELADNEQFF,TGTGCCAGCAGCTTGGAGTTAGCAGACAATGAGCAGTTCTTC
TRBJ2-5,NA,few,TRBV6-5,CASSYSTSQETQYF,TGTGCCAGCAGTTACTCGACTAGTCAAGAGACCCAGTACTTC
TRBJ1-2,NA,few,TRBV2,CASSGQTNYGYTF,TGTGCCAGCAGTGGTCAGACTAACTATGGCTACACCTTC
TRBJ2-1,NA,few,TRBV3-1/TRBV3-2,CASSRSPVGAGLDNEQFF,TGTGCCAGCAGTCGATCCCCGGTCGGCGCGGGATTGGACAATGAGCAGTTCTTC
TRBJ2-1,NA,NA,TRBV9,CASSVRGGNEQFF,TGTGCCAGCAGCGTCCGAGGAGGCAATGAGCAGTTCTTC
TRBJ2-1,TRBD1,NA,TRBV18,CASSPDRGIQSEQFF,TGTGCCAGCTCACCGGACAGGGGGATTCAGAGTGAGCAGTTCTTC
TRBJ2-1,TRBD2,NA,TRBV28,CASSPGTRDNEQFF,TGTGCCAGCAGTCCCGGGACTAGGGACAATGAGCAGTTCTTC
TRBJ1-1,NA,NA,TRBV27,CASSLKPNTEAFF,TGTGCCAGCAGTCTAAAGCCGAACACTGAAGCTTTCTTT
TRBJ2-5,NA,NA,TRBV11-2,CASSPGSKETQYF,TGTGCCAGCAGCCCCGGGTCGAAAGAGACCCAGTACTTC
TRBJ1-2,NA,NA,TRBV19,CASSMPTTYYGYTF,TGTGCCAGTAGTATGCCGACTACCTACTATGGCTACACCTTC
TRBJ2-5,TRBD2,NA,TRBV7-9,CASSLIGLAGGETQYF,TGTGCCAGCAGCTTAATAGGACTAGCGGGAGGAGAGACCCAGTACTTC
TRBJ1-2,NA,NA,TRBV5-5,CASSLDPTGLAYGYTF,TGTGCCAGCAGCTTGGACCCTACAGGGCTCGCCTATGGCTACACCTTC
TRBJ2-3,NA,NA,TRBV14,CASSQYSVETDTQYF,TGTGCCAGCAGCCAATATAGCGTGGAGACAGATACGCAGTATTTT
TRBJ2-7,TRBD1,NA,TRBV6-5,CASSWAGGSYEQYF,TGTGCCAGCAGTTGGGCAGGGGGTTCCTACGAGCAGTACTTC
TRBJ1-4,NA,NA,TRBV28,CASTFGGRGSTNEKLFF,TGTGCCAGCACTTTCGGGGGGCGGGGATCAACTAATGAAAAACTGTTTTTT
TRBJ1-4,NA,NA,TRBV5-1,CASSLQGGLNEKLFF,TGCGCCAGCAGTTTGCAGGGTGGTCTTAATGAAAAACTGTTTTTT
TRBJ2-5,TRBD2,NA,TRBV19,CASSSAGLAGGRETQYF,TGTGCCAGTAGTTCCGCGGGACTAGCGGGAGGTCGCGAGACCCAGTACTTC
TRBJ1-1,TRBD1,NA,TRBV5-1,CASSATGTGGTEAFF,TGCGCCAGCAGCGCAACCGGGACAGGGGGCACTGAAGCTTTCTTT
TRBJ1-1,TRBD1,NA,TRBV7-8,CASSSRQGGTEAFF,TGTGCCAGCAGCTCGCGACAGGGAGGCACTGAAGCTTTCTTT
TRBJ1-6,NA,NA,TRBV6-5,CASSSGAPNSPLHF,TGTGCCAGCAGTTCAGGGGCTCCTAATTCACCCCTCCACTTT
TRBJ1-2,NA,NA,TRBV19,CASSRSGDGYTF,TGTGCCAGTAGTAGGTCAGGGGATGGCTACACCTTC
TRBJ1-1,NA,few,TRBV5-1,CASSLDKGVNTEAFF,TGCGCCAGCAGCTTGGATAAAGGAGTTAACACTGAAGCTTTCTTT
TRBJ2-7,TRBD1,NA,TRBV19,CASRDRGSYEQYF,TGTGCCAGTAGGGACAGGGGTTCCTACGAGCAGTACTTC
TRBJ2-1,TRBD2,once,TRBV19,CASGWGTSRPSTHNEQFF,TGTGCCAGTGGTTGGGGGACTAGCCGCCCCTCGACCCACAATGAGCAGTTCTTC
TRBJ2-7,TRBD1,once,TRBV27,CASRSGTGGSEQYF,TGTGCCAGCAGGTCCGGGACAGGGGGAAGCGAGCAGTACTTC
TRBJ2-5,TRBD1,NA,TRBV2,CASRTGTAQETQYF,TGTGCCAGCAGGACAGGGACAGCTCAAGAGACCCAGTACTTC
TRBJ2-7,NA,NA,TRBV21-1,CASSTSLLRGRRHEQYF,TGTGCCAGCAGCACGTCGTTACTCCGCGGCCGGCGGCACGAGCAGTACTTC
TRBJ1-4,NA,once,TRBV7-9,CASSLETGAEKLFF,TGTGCCAGCAGCTTGGAGACAGGAGCGGAAAAACTGTTTTTT
TRBJ1-2,NA,NA,TRBV5-8,CASSWAGQANYGYTF,TGTGCCAGCAGCTGGGCCGGCCAAGCTAACTATGGCTACACCTTC